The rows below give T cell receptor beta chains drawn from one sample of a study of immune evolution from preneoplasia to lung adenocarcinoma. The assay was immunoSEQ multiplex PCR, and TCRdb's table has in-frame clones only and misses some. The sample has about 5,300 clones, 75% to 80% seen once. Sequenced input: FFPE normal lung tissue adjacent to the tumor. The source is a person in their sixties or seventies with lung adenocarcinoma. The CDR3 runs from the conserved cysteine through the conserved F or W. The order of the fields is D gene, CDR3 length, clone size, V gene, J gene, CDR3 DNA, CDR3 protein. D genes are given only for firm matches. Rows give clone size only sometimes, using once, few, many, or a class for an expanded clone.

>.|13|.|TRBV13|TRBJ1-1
TGTGCCAGCAGCTCCCAATCTAGGACTGAAGCTTTCTTT
CASSSQSRTEAFF
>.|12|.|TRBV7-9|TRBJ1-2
TGTGCCATCCAAGAAGAGGGGGGAGGCTACACCTTC
CAIQEEGGGYTF
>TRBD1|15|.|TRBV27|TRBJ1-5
TGTGCCAGCAGTTTATCAGGGGGCAAGAATCAGCCCCAGCATTTT
CASSLSGGKNQPQHF
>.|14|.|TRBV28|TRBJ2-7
TGTGCCAGTACGGAGGGGGGTAGCTCCTACGAGCAGTACTTC
CASTEGGSSYEQYF
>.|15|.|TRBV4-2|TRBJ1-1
TGTGCCAGCAGCCAGGGGAGGGACATGAACACTGAAGCTTTCTTT
CASSQGRDMNTEAFF
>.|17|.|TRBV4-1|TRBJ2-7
TGCGCCAGCAGCCTCCTTGATCCGACGTTCGGGGGTTACGAGCAGTACTTC
CASSLLDPTFGGYEQYF
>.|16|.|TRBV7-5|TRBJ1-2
TGTGCCAGAAGCTTTCGTCGACAGCATCGGGAAGATGGCTACACCTTC
CARSFRRQHREDGYTF
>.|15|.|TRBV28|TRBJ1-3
TGTGCCAGCATGGCCGACACTACCTCTGGAAACACCATATATTTT
CASMADTTSGNTIYF
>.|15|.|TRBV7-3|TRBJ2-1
TGTGCCAGCAGCAGAGAAGACAGCTCCTACAATGAGCAGTTCTTC
CASSREDSSYNEQFF
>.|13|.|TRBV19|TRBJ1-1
TGTGCCAGTAGTATAGGACAGAACACTGAAGCTTTCTTT
CASSIGQNTEAFF
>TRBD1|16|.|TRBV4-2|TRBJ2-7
TGTGCCAGCAGCCAATCTGACAGGGGAGGTAAAAACGAGCAGTACTTC
CASSQSDRGGKNEQYF
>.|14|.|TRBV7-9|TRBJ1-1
TGTGCCAGCAGCTTAGTTCAGGGGATCACTGAAGCTTTCTTT
CASSLVQGITEAFF
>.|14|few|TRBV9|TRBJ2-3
TGTGCCAGCAGCGTAAGCGGTAGCACAGATACGCAGTATTTT
CASSVSGSTDTQYF
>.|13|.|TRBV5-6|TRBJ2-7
TGTGCCAGCAGCTTGCCGACAGCCTACGAGCAGTACTTC
CASSLPTAYEQYF
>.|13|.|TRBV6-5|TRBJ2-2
TGTGCCAGTAGCCCGAAGATGGCCGGGGAGCTGTTTTTT
CASSPKMAGELFF
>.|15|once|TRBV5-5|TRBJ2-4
TGTGCCAGCAGCTCAGGGGCAAGAGGGGGGAACATTCAGTACTTC
CASSSGARGGNIQYF
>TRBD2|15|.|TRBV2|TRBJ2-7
TGTGCCAGCAGTGAAGGGGTAGCGGGAGGCTACGAGCAGTACTTC
CASSEGVAGGYEQYF
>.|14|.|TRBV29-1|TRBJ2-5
TGCAGCGTTGGGGGACAAACCCTCGGAGAGACCCAGTACTTC
CSVGGQTLGETQYF
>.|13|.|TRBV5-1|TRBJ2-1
TGCGCCAGCAGCTCCTCTCTAGAAAATGAGCAGTTCTTC
CASSSSLENEQFF
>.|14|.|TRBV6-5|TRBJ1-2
TGTGCCAGCAGTTTCGCCGTCGGGGTTCATGGCTACACCTTC
CASSFAVGVHGYTF
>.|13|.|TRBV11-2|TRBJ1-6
TGTGCCAGCAGCTTAGTAGGGACTTCACCCCTCCACTTT
CASSLVGTSPLHF
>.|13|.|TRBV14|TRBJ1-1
TGTGCCAGCAGCCTATCTCCCCTTCGGGTGGCTTTCTTT
CASSLSPLRVAFF
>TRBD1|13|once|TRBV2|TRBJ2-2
TGTGCCAGCAGGCGACAGGGGGCCGGGGAGCTGTTTTTT
CASRRQGAGELFF
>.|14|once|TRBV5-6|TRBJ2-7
TGTGCCAGCACCCTGGGTCTTACGACCTTAGAGCAGTACTTC
CASTLGLTTLEQYF
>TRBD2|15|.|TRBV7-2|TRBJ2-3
TGTGCCAGCAGCTTAACGGCGGGAGGGGACGATACGCAGTATTTT
CASSLTAGGDDTQYF
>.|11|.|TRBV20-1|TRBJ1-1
TGCAGTGCTAGAGGTGCCACTGAAGCTTTCTTT
CSARGATEAFF
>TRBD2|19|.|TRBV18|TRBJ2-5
TGTGCCAGCTCACCGCCACGGACTAGCGGATCGGTTAATCTCGAGACCCAGTACTTC
CASSPPRTSGSVNLETQYF
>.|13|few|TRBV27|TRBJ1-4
TGTGCCAGCCTAGGGAGTTCCAATGAAAAACTGTTTTTT
CASLGSSNEKLFF
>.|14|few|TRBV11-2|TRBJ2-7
TGTGCCAGCAGCTCTTCGGCGGGGTTAAGCGAGCAGTACTTC
CASSSSAGLSEQYF
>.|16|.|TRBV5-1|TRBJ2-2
TGCGCCAGCAGCACAGCCCCCGGGGTAGGGGCCGGGGAGCTGTTTTTT
CASSTAPGVGAGELFF
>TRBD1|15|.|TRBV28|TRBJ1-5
TGTGCCAGCAGTTCCGGCCCAGGGGGATGGCAGCCCCAGCATTTT
CASSSGPGGWQPQHF
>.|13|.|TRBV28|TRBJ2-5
TGTGCCAGCAGTTTTGGAGGGGCGGAGACCCAGTACTTC
CASSFGGAETQYF
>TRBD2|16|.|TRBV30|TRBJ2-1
TGTGCCTGGAGTAAGGGACTAGCGGGAGGGCCGGATGAGCAGTTCTTC
CAWSKGLAGGPDEQFF
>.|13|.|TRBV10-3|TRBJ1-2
TGTGCCATCACCGAGGACGGGGCCTATGGCTACACCTTC
CAITEDGAYGYTF
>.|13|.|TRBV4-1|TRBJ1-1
TGCGCCAGCAGCCAAGAAGGGCCAGTTGAAGCTTTCTTT
CASSQEGPVEAFF
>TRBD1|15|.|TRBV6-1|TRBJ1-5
TGTGCCAGCAGTGAAGTGGAAGGGGGCGATCAGCCCCAGCATTTT
CASSEVEGGDQPQHF
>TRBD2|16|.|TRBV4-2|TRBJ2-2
TGTGCCAGCAGCCAAGAGGCGACTAGCCAGGTCCGGGAGCTGTTTTTT
CASSQEATSQVRELFF
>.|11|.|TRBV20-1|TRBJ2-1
TGCAGTGCTGGGACGCACAATGAGCAGTTCTTC
CSAGTHNEQFF
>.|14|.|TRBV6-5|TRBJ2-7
TGTGCCAGCAGTTACTACCCGGGAGCCTACGAGCAGTACTTC
CASSYYPGAYEQYF
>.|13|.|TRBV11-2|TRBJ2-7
TGTGCCAGCAGCTTACCAGGATTCTACGAGCAGTACTTC
CASSLPGFYEQYF
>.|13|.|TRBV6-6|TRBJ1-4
TGTGCCACAGCACAGGACGATAATGAAAAACTGTTTTTT
CATAQDDNEKLFF
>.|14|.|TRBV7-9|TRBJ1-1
TGTGCCAGCAGCCTTGTTCGGGGGAACACTGAAGCTTTCTTT
CASSLVRGNTEAFF
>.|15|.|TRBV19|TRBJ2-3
TGTGCCAGTAGTCCGATTAGCGGCCGCACAGATACGCAGTATTTT
CASSPISGRTDTQYF
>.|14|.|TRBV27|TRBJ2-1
TGTGCCAGCAGTTTTATGGGGATCAACAATGAGCAGTTCTTC
CASSFMGINNEQFF
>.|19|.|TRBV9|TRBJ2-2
TGTGCCAGCAGCGTAGCCCAAAGGAGGATCGGGGAGAACACCGGGGAGCTGTTTTTT
CASSVAQRRIGENTGELFF
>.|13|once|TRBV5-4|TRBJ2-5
TGTGCCAGCAGCGACCCGAGGGGGGAGACCCAGTACTTC
CASSDPRGETQYF
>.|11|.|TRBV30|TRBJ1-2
TGTGCCTGGCGGGTCTCATATGGCTACACCTTC
CAWRVSYGYTF
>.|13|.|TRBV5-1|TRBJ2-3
TGCGCCAGCAGCTTCGACAACACAGATACGCAGTATTTT
CASSFDNTDTQYF